The 2 T cell receptor beta chains reported below all come from one sample, sequenced in a study of cytomegalovirus exposure and HLA in healthy donors (dated by TCRdb to about 2017). Receptors were amplified or captured by the immunoSEQ multiplex PCR assay. For the multiplex PCR, a mixture combining 60 forward primers for TCR Vbeta segments and 13 reverse primers for TCR Jbeta segments was used. The table comes from immuneACCESS by way of TCRdb, which keeps in-frame sequences with V and J called. Part of the clones is missing from these tables; in studies checked, under half for an unresolved V gene and the rest for unknown reasons. For this sample the table gives some 220,000 clones, of which approximately 82% were detected only once. In total, the top ten clones hold about 0.58% of the sample. The sequencing input was PBMCs. Source of these receptors: a woman aged 40 to 50 in good health and CMV-seronegative.

The chain couples TRBV7-2 to TRBJ2-1, with TRBD2 as a possible D gene (6 bases). Trimming left V 0 bases short and J 5 bases short, with 8 bases between. CDR1 is SGHTA and CDR2 is FQGNSA in the germline V gene. The CDR3 sequence is 14 residues long. Here the CDR3 reads CASSLAGLDNEQFF. The CDR3 DNA is TGTGCCAGCAGCTTAGCGGGACTCGACAATGAGCAGTTCTTC.

The chain is built from TRBV5-1 and TRBJ1-5; D call uncertain. Germline V gene lookup returns CDR1 SGHRS and CDR2 YFSETQ. This CDR3 has 14 amino acids. Trimming took off 4 bases at V and 9 bases at J, with 17 bases between the two ends. The CDR3 loop is CASSPDFPPGPQHF. Written as DNA, the CDR3 is TGCGCCAGCAGCCCAGACTTCCCGCCGGGGCCCCAGCATTTT.